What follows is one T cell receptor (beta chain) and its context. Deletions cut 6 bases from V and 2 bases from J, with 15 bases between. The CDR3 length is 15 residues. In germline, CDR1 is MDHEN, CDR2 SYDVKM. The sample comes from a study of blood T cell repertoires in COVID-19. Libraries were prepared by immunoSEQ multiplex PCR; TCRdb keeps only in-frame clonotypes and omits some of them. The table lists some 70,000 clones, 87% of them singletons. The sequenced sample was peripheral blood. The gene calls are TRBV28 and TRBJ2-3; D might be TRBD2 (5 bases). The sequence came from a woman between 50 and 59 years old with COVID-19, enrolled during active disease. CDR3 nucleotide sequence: TGTGCCAGCAGCCCGATGAGGGAGCTCACAGATACGCAGTATTTT. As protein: CASSPMRELTDTQYF.